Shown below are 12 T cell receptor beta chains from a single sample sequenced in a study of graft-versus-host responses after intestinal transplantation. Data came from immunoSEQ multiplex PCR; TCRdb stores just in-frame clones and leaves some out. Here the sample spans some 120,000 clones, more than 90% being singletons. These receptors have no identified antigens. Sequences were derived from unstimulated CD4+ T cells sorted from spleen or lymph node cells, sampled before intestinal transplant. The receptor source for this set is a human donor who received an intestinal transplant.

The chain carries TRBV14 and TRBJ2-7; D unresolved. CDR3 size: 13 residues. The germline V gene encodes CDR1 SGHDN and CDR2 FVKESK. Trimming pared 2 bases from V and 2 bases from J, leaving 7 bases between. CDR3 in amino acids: CASSQTATYEQYF. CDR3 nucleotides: TGTGCCAGCAGCCAAACAGCTACCTACGAGCAGTACTTC. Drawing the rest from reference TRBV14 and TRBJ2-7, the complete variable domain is EAGVTQFPSHSVIEKGQTVTLRCDPISGHDNLYWYRRVMGKEIKFLLHFVKESKQDESGMPNNRFLAERTGGTYSTLKVQPAELEDSGVYFCASSQTATYEQYFGPGTRLTVT.

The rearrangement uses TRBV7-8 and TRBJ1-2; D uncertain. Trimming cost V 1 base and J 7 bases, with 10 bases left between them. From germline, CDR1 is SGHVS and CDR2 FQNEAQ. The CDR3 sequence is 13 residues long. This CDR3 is CASSLEEDLGYTF. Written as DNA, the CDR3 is TGTGCCAGCAGCTTAGAGGAAGACCTTGGCTACACCTTC. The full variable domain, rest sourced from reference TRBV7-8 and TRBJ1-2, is GAGVSQSPRYKVAKRGQDVALRCDPISGHVSLFWYQQALGQGPEFLTYFQNEAQLDKSGLPSDRFFAERPEGSVSTLKIQRTQQEDSAVYLCASSLEEDLGYTFGSGTRLTVV.

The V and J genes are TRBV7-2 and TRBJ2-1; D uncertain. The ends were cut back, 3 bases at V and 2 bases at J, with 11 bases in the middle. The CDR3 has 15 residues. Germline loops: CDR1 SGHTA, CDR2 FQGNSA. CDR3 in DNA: TGTGCCAGCAGCTTTTCGACCGCCCCCTACAATGAGCAGTTCTTC. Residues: CASSFSTAPYNEQFF.

The CDR3 DNA follows: TGTGCCAGCAGCTCCCAGGGGCGCATTTACGAGCAGTACTTC. Translation: CASSSQGRIYEQYF. This sequence joins TRBV13 and TRBJ2-7; D is possibly TRBD1 (6 bases). The CDR3 loop spans 14 amino acids. The germline V gene encodes CDR1 PRHDT and CDR2 FYEKMQ (reference sequence). Trimming took off 4 bases at V and 4 bases at J, with 14 bases between the two ends.

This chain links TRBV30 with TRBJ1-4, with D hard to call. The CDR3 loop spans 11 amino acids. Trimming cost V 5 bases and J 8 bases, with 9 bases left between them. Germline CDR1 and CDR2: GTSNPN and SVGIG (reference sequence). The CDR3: CAWGQEEKLFF. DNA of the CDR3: TGTGCCTGGGGGCAGGAGGAAAAACTGTTTTTT.

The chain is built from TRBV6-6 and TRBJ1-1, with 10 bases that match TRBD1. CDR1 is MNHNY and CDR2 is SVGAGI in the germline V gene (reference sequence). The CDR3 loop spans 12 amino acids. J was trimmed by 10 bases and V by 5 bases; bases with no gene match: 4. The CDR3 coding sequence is TGTGCCAGCAGTGGGACAGGGGCCAGAGCTTTCTTT. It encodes CASSGTGARAFF.

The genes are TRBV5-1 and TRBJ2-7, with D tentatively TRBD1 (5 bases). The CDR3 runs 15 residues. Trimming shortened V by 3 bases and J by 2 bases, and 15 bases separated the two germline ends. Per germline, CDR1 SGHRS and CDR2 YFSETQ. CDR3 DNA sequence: TGCGCCAGCAGCTCTGACAGCATAAGTGCCTACGAGCAGTACTTC. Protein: CASSSDSISAYEQYF. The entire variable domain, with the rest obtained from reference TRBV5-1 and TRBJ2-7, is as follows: KAGVTQTPRYLIKTRGQQVTLSCSPISGHRSVSWYQQTPGQGLQFLFEYFSETQRNKGNFPGRFSGRQFSNSRSEMNVSTLELGDSALYLCASSSDSISAYEQYFGPGTRLTVT.

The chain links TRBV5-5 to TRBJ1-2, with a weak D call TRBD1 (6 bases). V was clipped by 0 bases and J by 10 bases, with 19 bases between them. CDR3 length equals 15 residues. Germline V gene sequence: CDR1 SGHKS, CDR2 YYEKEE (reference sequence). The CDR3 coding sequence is TGTGCCAGCAGCTTGGGGGCCGGGACAAATTTTTACTACACCTTC. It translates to CASSLGAGTNFYYTF.

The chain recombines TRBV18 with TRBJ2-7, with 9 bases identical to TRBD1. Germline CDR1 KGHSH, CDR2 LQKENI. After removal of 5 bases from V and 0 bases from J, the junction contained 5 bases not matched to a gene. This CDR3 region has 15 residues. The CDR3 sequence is CASSGQGSSSYEQYF. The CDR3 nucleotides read TGTGCCAGCTCAGGACAGGGGTCGAGCTCCTACGAGCAGTACTTC.

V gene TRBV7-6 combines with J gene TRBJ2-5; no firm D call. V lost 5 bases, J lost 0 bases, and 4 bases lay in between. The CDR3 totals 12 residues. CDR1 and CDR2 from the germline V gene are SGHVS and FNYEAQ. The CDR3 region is CASSPNQETQYF. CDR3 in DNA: TGTGCCAGCAGCCCAAACCAAGAGACCCAGTACTTC.

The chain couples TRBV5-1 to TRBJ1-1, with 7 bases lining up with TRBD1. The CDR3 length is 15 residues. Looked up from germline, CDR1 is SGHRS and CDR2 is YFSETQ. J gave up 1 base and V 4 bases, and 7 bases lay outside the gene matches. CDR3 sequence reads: CASSQATGTNTEAFF. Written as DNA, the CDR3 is TGCGCCAGCAGCCAAGCGACAGGGACGAACACTGAAGCTTTCTTT.

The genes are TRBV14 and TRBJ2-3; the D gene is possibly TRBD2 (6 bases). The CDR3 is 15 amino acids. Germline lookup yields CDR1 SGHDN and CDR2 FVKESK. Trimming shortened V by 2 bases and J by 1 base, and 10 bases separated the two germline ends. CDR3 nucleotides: TGTGCCAGCAGCCAAACCCCGGGGGGCACAGATACGCAGTATTTT. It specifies CASSQTPGGTDTQYF.